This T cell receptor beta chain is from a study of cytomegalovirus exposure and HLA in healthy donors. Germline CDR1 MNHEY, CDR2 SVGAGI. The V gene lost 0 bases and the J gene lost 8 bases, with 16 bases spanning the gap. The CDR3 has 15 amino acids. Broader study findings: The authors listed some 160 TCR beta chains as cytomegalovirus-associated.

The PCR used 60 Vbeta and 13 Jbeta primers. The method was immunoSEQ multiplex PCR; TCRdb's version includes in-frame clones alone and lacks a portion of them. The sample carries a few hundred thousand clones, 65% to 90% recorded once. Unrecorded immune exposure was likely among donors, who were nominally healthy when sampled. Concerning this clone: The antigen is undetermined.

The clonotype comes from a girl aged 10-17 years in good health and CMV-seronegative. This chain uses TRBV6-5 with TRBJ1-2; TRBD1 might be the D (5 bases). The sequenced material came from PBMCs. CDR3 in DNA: TGTGCCAGCAGTTACTCTCAGGGTTCCCCTATGGGCTACACCTTC. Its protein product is CASSYSQGSPMGYTF.